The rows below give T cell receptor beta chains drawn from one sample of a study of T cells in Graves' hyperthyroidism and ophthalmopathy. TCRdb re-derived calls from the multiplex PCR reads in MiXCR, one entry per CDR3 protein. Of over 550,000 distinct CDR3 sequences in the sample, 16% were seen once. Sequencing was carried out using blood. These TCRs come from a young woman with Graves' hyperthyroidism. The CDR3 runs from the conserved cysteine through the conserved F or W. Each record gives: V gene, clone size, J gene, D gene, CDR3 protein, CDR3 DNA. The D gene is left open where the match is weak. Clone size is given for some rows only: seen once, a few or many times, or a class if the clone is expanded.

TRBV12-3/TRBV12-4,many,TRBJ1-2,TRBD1,CASSRQGHGYTF,TGTGCCAGCAGTCGACAGGGCCATGGCTACACCTTC
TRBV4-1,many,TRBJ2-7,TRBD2,CASSQDGSSGPSYEQYF,TGCGCCAGCAGCCAAGATGGGTCTAGCGGGCCCTCCTACGAGCAGTACTTC
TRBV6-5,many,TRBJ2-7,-,CASSYSAGDSYEQYF,TGTGCCAGCAGTTACTCGGCAGGCGACAGCTACGAGCAGTACTTC
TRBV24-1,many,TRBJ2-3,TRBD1,CATSDRTGGDTQYF,TGTGCCACCAGTGATAGGACAGGGGGAGATACGCAGTATTTT
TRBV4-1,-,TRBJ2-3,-,CASSQDKGRITDTQYF,TGCGCCAGCAGCCAAGATAAGGGGAGGATCACAGATACGCAGTATTTT
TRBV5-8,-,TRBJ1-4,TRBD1,CASSPRGQGNEKLFF,TGTGCCAGCAGCCCGAGGGGACAGGGTAACGAAAAACTGTTTTTT
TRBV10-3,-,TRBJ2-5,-,CAIGDRETQYF,TGTGCCATCGGGGATCGAGAGACCCAGTACTTC
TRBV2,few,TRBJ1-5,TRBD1,CASSDPGGRPQHF,TGTGCCAGCAGTGACCCAGGGGGCAGGCCCCAGCATTTT
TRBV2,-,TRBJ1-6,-,CASRRAASSYNSPLHF,TGTGCCAGCAGACGAGCGGCGAGCTCCTATAATTCACCCCTCCACTTT
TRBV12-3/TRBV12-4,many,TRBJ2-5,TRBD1,CASSSIGQDAQETQYF,TGTGCCAGCAGCTCCATCGGACAGGACGCACAAGAGACCCAGTACTTC
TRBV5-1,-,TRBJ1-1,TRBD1,CASSPGDRGLTEAFF,TGCGCCAGCAGCCCGGGGGACAGGGGGCTGACTGAAGCTTTCTTT
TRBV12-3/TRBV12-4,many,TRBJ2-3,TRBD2,CASSPPSGRASDTQYF,TGTGCCAGCAGCCCCCCAAGCGGGAGGGCTTCCGATACGCAGTATTTT
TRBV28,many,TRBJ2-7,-,CASSFVGYEQYF,TGTGCCAGCAGTTTTGTTGGTTACGAGCAGTACTTC
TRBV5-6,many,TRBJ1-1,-,CASSLLQGRGRAFF,TGTGCCAGCAGCTTGTTACAGGGAAGGGGGAGAGCTTTCTTT
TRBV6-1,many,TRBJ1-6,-,CASSEPGYNSPLHF,TGTGCCAGCAGTGAACCGGGATATAATTCACCCCTCCACTTT
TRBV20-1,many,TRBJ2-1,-,CSERGSSYNEQFF,TGCAGTGAAAGGGGGAGCTCCTACAATGAGCAGTTCTTC
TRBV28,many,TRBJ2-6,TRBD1,CASSFDRESGANVLTF,TGTGCCAGCAGCTTCGACAGGGAATCGGGGGCCAACGTCCTGACTTTC
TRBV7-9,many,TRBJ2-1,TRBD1,CASSFWDRDNEQFF,TGTGCCAGCAGCTTTTGGGACAGGGACAATGAGCAGTTCTTC